The rows below give T cell receptor beta chains drawn from one sample of a study of blood T cells in healthy people across ages. TCRdb re-called the 5' RACE reads through MiXCR, storing one row per CDR3 protein. The sample comprises roughly 1,700,000 distinct CDR3 sequences, roughly 30% of which are singletons, and around 7.7% rests with the top ten. The specimen was blood. These receptors were taken from a woman aged 25 to 39 in good health. CDR3s include the opening cysteine and the closing phenylalanine or tryptophan. A D gene is named only where the DNA matches it firmly. Rows give clone size only sometimes, using once, few, many, or a class for an expanded clone.

>NA|TRBD1|TRBV6-6|TRBJ1-1
CASSRYRGLEAFF
TGTGCCAGCAGCCGTTACAGGGGGCTTGAAGCTTTCTTT
>few|NA|TRBV5-6|TRBJ2-1
CASSLGVAESSYNEQFF
TGTGCCAGCAGCTTGGGGGTCGCGGAGAGCTCCTACAATGAGCAGTTCTTC
>few|NA|TRBV20-1|TRBJ1-2
CSAREAGRNYGYTF
TGCAGTGCTAGAGAAGCGGGGCGTAACTATGGCTACACCTTC
>NA|TRBD1|TRBV15|TRBJ1-5
CATSSTGTGGTQHF
TGTGCCACCAGCAGCACCGGGACAGGGGGTACCCAGCATTTT
>many|TRBD2|TRBV9|TRBJ2-1
CASSVGPSGRTYYNEQFF
TGTGCCAGCAGCGTAGGGCCCAGCGGGAGGACCTATTACAATGAGCAGTTCTTC
>many|NA|TRBV5-1|TRBJ2-7
CASRAGTPLSSEQYF
TGCGCCAGCAGGGCCGGGACACCCCTGTCGAGCGAGCAGTACTTC
>few|NA|TRBV10-3|TRBJ2-7
CAISEPGRKEYF
TGTGCCATCAGTGAACCGGGCCGTAAGGAGTACTTC
>few|NA|TRBV6-1|TRBJ1-2
CASSDKGEPYYGYTF
TGTGCCAGCAGTGACAAAGGGGAGCCCTACTATGGCTACACCTTC
>many|TRBD2|TRBV7-2|TRBJ2-7
CASSLGGTSGVTYEQYF
TGTGCCAGCAGCTTAGGGGGGACTAGCGGGGTAACCTACGAGCAGTACTTC
>NA|NA|TRBV30|TRBJ2-3
CAVGGLRGFADTQYF
TGTGCCGTGGGCGGTTTACGGGGGTTTGCAGATACGCAGTATTTT
>NA|NA|TRBV28|TRBJ2-1
CASSFLEGQFF
TGTGCCAGCAGTTTTCTAGAAGGGCAGTTCTTC
>few|NA|TRBV12-3/TRBV12-4|TRBJ2-3
CASSLAGASNTQYF
TGTGCCAGCAGTTTAGCGGGGGCCAGTAATACGCAGTATTTT
>few|TRBD2|TRBV7-7|TRBJ2-3
CASSLGVAGPTDTQYF
TGTGCCAGCAGCTTAGGGGTAGCGGGGCCCACAGATACGCAGTATTTT
>NA|TRBD2|TRBV4-2|TRBJ2-1
CASSQDGLAGGLNEQVF
TGTGCCAGCAGCCAAGATGGATTAGCGGGAGGTCTTAATGAGCAGGTCTTC
>many|NA|TRBV12-3/TRBV12-4|TRBJ2-5
CASSLGPYQETQYF
TGTGCCAGCAGTTTAGGACCATACCAAGAGACCCAGTACTTC